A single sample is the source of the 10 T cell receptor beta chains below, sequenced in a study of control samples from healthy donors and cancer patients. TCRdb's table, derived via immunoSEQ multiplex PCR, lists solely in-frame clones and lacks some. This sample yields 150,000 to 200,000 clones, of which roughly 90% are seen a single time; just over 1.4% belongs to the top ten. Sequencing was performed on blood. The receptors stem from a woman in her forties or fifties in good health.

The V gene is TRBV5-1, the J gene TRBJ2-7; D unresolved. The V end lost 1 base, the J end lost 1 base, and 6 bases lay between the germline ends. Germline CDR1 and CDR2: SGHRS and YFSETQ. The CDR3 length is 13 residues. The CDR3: CASSLRVSYEQYF. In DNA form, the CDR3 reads TGCGCCAGCAGCTTGAGGGTTTCCTACGAGCAGTACTTC.

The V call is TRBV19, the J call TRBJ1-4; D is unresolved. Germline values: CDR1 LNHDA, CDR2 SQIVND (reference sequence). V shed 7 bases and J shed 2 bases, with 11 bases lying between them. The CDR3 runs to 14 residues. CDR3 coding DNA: TGTGCCAGTAAAGAGCGGGCCACTAATGAAAAACTGTTTTTT. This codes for CASKERATNEKLFF.

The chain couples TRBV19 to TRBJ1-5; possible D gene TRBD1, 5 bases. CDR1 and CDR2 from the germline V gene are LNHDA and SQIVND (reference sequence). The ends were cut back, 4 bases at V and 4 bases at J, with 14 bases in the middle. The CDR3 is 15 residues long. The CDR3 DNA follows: TGTGCCAGTAGTAGGCTCTCCAGGGAGAATCAGCCCCAGCATTTT. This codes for CASSRLSRENQPQHF.

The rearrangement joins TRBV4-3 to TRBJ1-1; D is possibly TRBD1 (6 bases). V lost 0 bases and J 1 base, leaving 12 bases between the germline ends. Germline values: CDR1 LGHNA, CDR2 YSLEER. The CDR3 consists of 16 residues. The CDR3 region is CASSQDWGAGNTEAFF. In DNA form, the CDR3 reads TGCGCCAGCAGCCAAGATTGGGGGGCAGGGAACACTGAAGCTTTCTTT.

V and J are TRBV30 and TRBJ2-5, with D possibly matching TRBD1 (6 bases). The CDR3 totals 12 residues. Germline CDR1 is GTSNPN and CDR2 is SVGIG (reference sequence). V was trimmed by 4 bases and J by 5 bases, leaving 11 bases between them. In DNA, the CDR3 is TGTGCCTGGAATTCAGGGGAGGAGACCCAGTACTTC. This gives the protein CAWNSGEETQYF.

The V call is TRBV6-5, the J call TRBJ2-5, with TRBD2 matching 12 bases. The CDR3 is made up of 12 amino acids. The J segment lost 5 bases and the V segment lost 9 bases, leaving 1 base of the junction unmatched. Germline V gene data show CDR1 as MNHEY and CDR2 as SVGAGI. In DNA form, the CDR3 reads TGTGCCAGTACTAGCGGGGGGGAGACCCAGTACTTC. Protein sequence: CASTSGGETQYF.

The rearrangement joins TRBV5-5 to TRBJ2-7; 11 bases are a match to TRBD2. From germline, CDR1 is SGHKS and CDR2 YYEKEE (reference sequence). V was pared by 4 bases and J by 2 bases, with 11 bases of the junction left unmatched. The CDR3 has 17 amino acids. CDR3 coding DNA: TGTGCCAGCAGCCGGTGGGGGACTAGCGGAACCACCTACGAGCAGTACTTC. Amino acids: CASSRWGTSGTTYEQYF. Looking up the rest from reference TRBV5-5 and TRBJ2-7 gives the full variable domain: DAGVTQSPTHLIKTRGQQVTLRCSPISGHKSVSWYQQVLGQGPQFIFQYYEKEERGRGNFPDRFSARQFPNYSSELNVNALLLGDSALYLCASSRWGTSGTTYEQYFGPGTRLTVT.

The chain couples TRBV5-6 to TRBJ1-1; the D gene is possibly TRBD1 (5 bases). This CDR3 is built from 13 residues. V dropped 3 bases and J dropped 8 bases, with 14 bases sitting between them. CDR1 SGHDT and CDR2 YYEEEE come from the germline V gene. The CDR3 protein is CASSSRDRREAFF. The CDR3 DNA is TGTGCCAGCAGCTCCCGGGACCGCCGGGAAGCTTTCTTT.

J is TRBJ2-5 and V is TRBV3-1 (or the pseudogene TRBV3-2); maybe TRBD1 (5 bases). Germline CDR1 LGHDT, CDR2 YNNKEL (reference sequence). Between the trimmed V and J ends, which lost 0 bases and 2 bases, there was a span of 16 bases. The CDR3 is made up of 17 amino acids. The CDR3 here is CASSQDEIDRAQETQYF. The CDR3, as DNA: TGTGCCAGCAGCCAAGACGAAATAGACAGAGCGCAAGAGACCCAGTACTTC.

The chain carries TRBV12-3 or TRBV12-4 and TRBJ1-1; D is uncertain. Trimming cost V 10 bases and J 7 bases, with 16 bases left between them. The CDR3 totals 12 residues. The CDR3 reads CAIKGQSGEAFF. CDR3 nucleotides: TGTGCCATCAAGGGCCAAAGCGGTGAAGCTTTCTTT.